This paragraph reports one T cell receptor beta chain. As yet, its antigen is unknown. In germline, CDR1 is SGHRS, CDR2 YFSETQ. CDR3 length: 20 amino acids. The ends were cut back, 4 bases at V and 0 bases at J, with 28 bases in the middle. These data come from a study of blood T cells in healthy people across ages. Study in general: Template switching picked up about one barcoded beta molecule for each two T cells. Findings and limits, study-wide: Fewer expanded clones and more diversity marked long-lived versus aged donors. Per million T cells, TCR beta diversity dropped about linearly as age rose.

Then a second PCR, running roughly 6 to 12 cycles, was carried out with a sample-barcoded 5' primer and a J-beta primer mix. A tag from a template-switch adaptor with 12 random nucleotides marked each cDNA molecule. Using its own MiXCR run on the 5' RACE reads, TCRdb lists one record per CDR3 protein. The table has more than 550,000 distinct CDR3 sequences, about a fifth seen once. The sequenced sample consisted of blood. The V gene is TRBV5-1, the J gene TRBJ1-1; D possibly corresponds to TRBD1 (6 bases). The origin of this receptor is a man aged 70-80 years in good health. CDR3 coding DNA: TGCGCCAGCAGCAAGGACAGTATCGTTAGGTCGAACCGGTTGAACACTGAAGCTTTCTTT. Encoded protein: CASSKDSIVRSNRLNTEAFF.